What follows are 25 T cell receptor beta chains derived from one specimen sequenced in a study of vaccination and CD4 T cells after COVID-19 (dated by TCRdb to the early 2020s). Receptors were amplified or captured by PCR. Sequencing used an Illumina iSeq 100. DNA from cultured CD4+ T cells underwent TCR sequencing with the Oncomine TCR Beta short-read assay at the Johns Hopkins FTIC core. Genomic DNA was extracted from the cultured CD4+ T cells with the QIAamp micro DNA kit. TCRdb cleaned the public reads at Q25 with fastp, built clones with MiXCR and kept in-frame beta chains. CDR3 protein sequences are deduplicated, and each keeps its most common genes and DNA. The sample includes under 7,000 distinct CDR3 sequences, with 33% observed a single time. Jointly, the top ten make up 9.5% to 13% of the sample. Their recognized antigens are unknown. The treatment or condition label corresponds to: approximately nine-day PBMC culture with coronavirus spike peptide pools or control peptides (ViraFEST assay). CD4+ T cells from unexposed donors were collected before the COVID-19 pandemic (2011-2018).

Input material: CD4+ T cells from blood, cultured in vitro. The source of these receptors is a human donor in good health.

V and J are TRBV6-1 and TRBJ1-2; tentative D call: TRBD1 (5 bases). The CDR3 loop spans 13 amino acids. CDR1 and CDR2 (germline): MNHNS, SASEGT. Trimming cost V 10 bases and J 0 bases, with 12 bases left between them. The CDR3 nucleotides read TGTGCCACCCTGACAGCTGCTAACTATGGCTACACCTTC. Translating it yields CATLTAANYGYTF.

J is TRBJ1-2 and V is TRBV28, with TRBD1 matching over 7 bases. This CDR3 contains 16 residues. J was trimmed by 7 bases and V by 4 bases; bases with no gene match: 15. The V gene's germline CDR1 is MDHEN and CDR2 SYDVKM. DNA of the CDR3: TGTGCCAGCAGTTCCTCGGGGAGGGGGCGCTCCGGTGGCTACACCTTC. This translates into CASSSSGRGRSGGYTF.

The chain combines TRBV19 with TRBJ2-7; 9 bases map to TRBD1. Germline assignment: CDR1 LNHDA and CDR2 SQIVND (reference sequence). V trimming: 6 bases; J trimming: 7 bases; junction bases outside the gene matches: 7. The CDR3 consists of 13 residues. The DNA of the CDR3 is TGTGCCAGTAGACCACAGGGGGCCCGTGAGCAGTACTTC. Translating gives CASRPQGAREQYF. The variable domain in full, completed from reference TRBV19 and TRBJ2-7, reads DGGITQSPKYLFRKEGQNVTLSCEQNLNHDAMYWYRQDPGQGLRLIYYSQIVNDFQKGDIAEGYSVSREKKESFPLTVTSAQKNPTAFYLCASRPQGAREQYFGPGTRLTVT.

This chain joins TRBV2 and TRBJ2-5; 7 positions match TRBD1. The CDR3 has 14 residues. CDR1 and CDR2 from the germline V gene are SNHLY and FYNNEI. V was pared by 6 bases and J by 2 bases, with 6 bases of the junction left unmatched. The CDR3 coding sequence is TGTGCCAGCAGGCCGGGACAGTGGCAAGAGACCCAGTACTTC. Translating gives CASRPGQWQETQYF.

V and J are TRBV20-1 and TRBJ2-7, with D uncertain. The CDR3 covers 10 residues. In germline, CDR1 is DFQATT, CDR2 SNEGSKA (reference sequence). Trimming took 7 bases from V and 7 from J, leaving 11 bases between them. The DNA for the CDR3 is TGCAGTGGAGGAAGGAGTGAGCAGTACTTC. It translates to CSGGRSEQYF.

This clonotype was seen once. V gene TRBV30 combines with J gene TRBJ2-7; no clear D gene. This CDR3 has 13 residues. CDR1 GTSNPN and CDR2 SVGIG come from the germline V gene (reference sequence). V was pared by 4 bases and J by 1 base, with 11 bases between. CDR3 loop: CAWTLGTSYEQYF. In DNA, the CDR3 is TGTGCCTGGACCCTCGGCACATCCTACGAGCAGTACTTC.

The chain links TRBV20-1 to TRBJ2-1; D unresolved. Germline V lookup: CDR1 DFQATT, CDR2 SNEGSKA (reference sequence). The CDR3 totals 15 residues. V shed 2 bases and J shed 4 bases, with 15 bases lying between them. CDR3: CSARYTVGDYNEQFF. The CDR3, as DNA: TGCAGTGCTAGATATACGGTGGGTGATTACAATGAGCAGTTCTTC.

The chain uses TRBV27 and TRBJ2-1, with 9 bases matching TRBD1. CDR1 MNHEY and CDR2 SMNVEV come from the germline V gene (reference sequence). Trimming took 8 bases from V and 7 from J; bases not matched to a gene: 12. The length of the CDR3 is 15 residues. This CDR3 is CASGSNRGRGNEQFF. CDR3 in DNA: TGTGCCAGCGGGTCTAACAGGGGGCGGGGTAATGAGCAGTTCTTC.

The chain carries TRBV24-1 and TRBJ1-5; the match to TRBD1 covers 7 bases. Looked up from germline, CDR1 is KGHDR and CDR2 is SFDVKD. This CDR3 is built from 14 residues. J was trimmed by 0 bases and V by 9 bases; bases with no gene match: 4. CDR3 nucleotide sequence: TGTGCCACCGCCGGGACAGTTAGCAATCAGCCCCAGCATTTT. Amino acid sequence: CATAGTVSNQPQHF.

This clonotype was counted a few times. The chain is built from TRBV20-1 and TRBJ2-5, with TRBD2 identical over 11 bases. The CDR3 totals 16 residues. CDR1 is DFQATT, CDR2 SNEGSKA, per germline (reference sequence). V gave up 1 base and J gave up 4 bases; unmatched junction bases: 8. The CDR3 region is CSARVFSGRAGETQYF. DNA for the CDR3: TGCAGTGCTAGAGTCTTTAGCGGGAGGGCCGGAGAGACCCAGTACTTC.

The V gene is TRBV5-4, the J gene TRBJ2-5; TRBD2 agrees at 9 bases. The CDR3 totals 14 residues. Germline CDR1 reads SGHNT; CDR2 reads YYREEE (reference sequence). J lost 5 bases, V lost 4 bases, and 6 bases had no gene match. The CDR3 protein is CASSQAGGVETQYF. The DNA for the CDR3 is TGTGCCAGCAGCCAAGCGGGGGGAGTTGAGACCCAGTACTTC.

The J gene is TRBJ2-5, the V gene TRBV5-1; 9 bases match TRBD1. This CDR3 region has 13 residues. Germline values: CDR1 SGHRS, CDR2 YFSETQ. The V and J ends lost 6 bases and 3 bases, in that order; junction bases with no gene match: 3. The CDR3 is CASTWTGEETQYF. The CDR3 DNA is TGCGCCAGCACCTGGACAGGGGAAGAGACCCAGTACTTC.

This sequence joins TRBV20-1 and TRBJ2-3, with TRBD1 as a possible D gene (5 bases). Looked up from germline, CDR1 is DFQATT and CDR2 is SNEGSKA (reference sequence). The germline V and J ends were trimmed by 0 bases and 4 bases, with 14 bases remaining between them. The CDR3 has 15 residues. CDR3 nucleotide sequence: TGCAGTGCTAGAGATCCGGACAAAGGCGCAGATACGCAGTATTTT. This codes for CSARDPDKGADTQYF.

This clonotype has a handful of counts. This rearrangement joins TRBV20-1 to TRBJ2-1; TRBD2 matches at 8 bases. Losses at the gene ends were 3 bases for V and 5 bases for J; bases not matched to a gene: 6. Per the germline V gene, CDR1 is DFQATT and CDR2 is SNEGSKA (reference sequence). The CDR3 is 14 residues long. CDR3 nucleotides: TGCAGTGCTAGGCCTAGCGGGTGGAACAATGAGCAGTTCTTC. This translates into CSARPSGWNNEQFF.

The V call is TRBV7-2, the J call TRBJ2-7, with D hard to call. This CDR3 spans 12 amino acids. Looked up from germline, CDR1 is SGHTA and CDR2 is FQGNSA. V shed 3 bases and J shed 5 bases, with 8 bases lying between them. The chain's CDR3 is CASSFFQDEQYF. CDR3 nucleotide sequence: TGTGCCAGCAGCTTTTTCCAAGACGAGCAGTACTTC.

Sample share makes this clonotype medium-sized. The V call is TRBV20-1, the J call TRBJ1-2, with a weak D call TRBD1 (5 bases). This CDR3 is built from 12 residues. Germline V gene sequence: CDR1 DFQATT, CDR2 SNEGSKA (reference sequence). Trimming took off 5 bases at V and 4 bases at J, with 11 bases between the two ends. As DNA, the CDR3 is TGCAGTGCTCCAGACAGCACCTATGGCTACACCTTC. Translation: CSAPDSTYGYTF.

The V and J genes are TRBV24-1 and TRBJ2-7, with D possibly being TRBD1 or TRBD2 (5 bases each). This CDR3 is 16 amino acids long. The V end lost 0 bases, the J end lost 5 bases, and 16 bases lay between the germline ends. Per the germline V gene, CDR1 is KGHDR and CDR2 is SFDVKD. The CDR3 spells CATSDLVPGATDEQYF. In DNA form, the CDR3 reads TGTGCCACCAGTGATTTGGTTCCCGGGGCGACGGACGAGCAGTACTTC.

By share, this clonotype ranks as medium-sized. The genes are TRBV7-3 and TRBJ1-6; D possibly corresponds to TRBD1 (5 bases). Trimming removed 4 bases from V and 8 bases from J, with 9 bases in between. Germline CDR1 is SGHTA and CDR2 is FQGTGA. The CDR3 contains 13 residues. CDR3 residues: CASSSSGYSPLHF. CDR3 in DNA: TGTGCCAGCAGCTCATCAGGGTATTCACCCCTCCACTTT.

The V call is TRBV11-2, the J call TRBJ2-1; no clear D gene. This CDR3 has 12 amino acids. Per the germline V gene, CDR1 is SGHAT and CDR2 is FQNNGV. Trimming shortened V by 4 bases and J by 9 bases, and 10 bases separated the two germline ends. DNA for the CDR3: TGTGCCAGCAGCTATCCGATGGGTGAGCAGTTCTTC. Amino acids: CASSYPMGEQFF.

This clonotype is labeled as medium-sized. The V and J genes are TRBV24-1 and TRBJ2-5; 11 bases are a match to TRBD2. This CDR3 has 16 amino acids. Per germline, CDR1 KGHDR and CDR2 SFDVKD. Losses at the gene ends were 5 bases for V and 5 bases for J; bases not matched to a gene: 9. The CDR3 here is CATSGVAGGPGETQYF. For the CDR3, the DNA is TGTGCCACCAGTGGAGTAGCGGGAGGGCCGGGGGAGACCCAGTACTTC.

V is TRBV5-5 and J is TRBJ1-6; TRBD1 matches 9 bases. J was trimmed by 9 bases and V by 3 bases; bases with no gene match: 7. The CDR3 loop spans 15 amino acids. Per germline, CDR1 SGHKS and CDR2 YYEKEE (reference sequence). The CDR3 nucleotides read TGTGCCAGCAGCTGGCGGACAGGGGAAGGTTCACCCCTCCACTTT. Translation gives CASSWRTGEGSPLHF.

This chain connects TRBV15 to TRBJ2-7; possible D gene TRBD2, 6 bases. Looked up from germline, CDR1 is LNHNV and CDR2 is YYDKDF (reference sequence). There are 15 residues in the CDR3. Trimming took off 2 bases at V and 5 bases at J, with 16 bases between the two ends. The CDR3 loop is CATSRNRRELDEQYF. The DNA of the CDR3 is TGTGCCACCAGCAGAAATCGTCGGGAGCTTGACGAGCAGTACTTC.

J is TRBJ2-7 and V is TRBV5-1, with 13 bases matching TRBD2. The CDR3 totals 16 residues. Germline V gives CDR1 SGHRS, CDR2 YFSETQ. V shed 0 bases, J shed 4 bases, and the junction held 4 bases outside the gene matches. The chain's CDR3 is CASSLAGTSGKYEQYF. CDR3 coding DNA: TGCGCCAGCAGCTTGGCTGGGACTAGCGGGAAGTACGAGCAGTACTTC.

By its share, this clonotype is medium-sized. The rearrangement joins TRBV24-1 to TRBJ1-5; 7 bases are shared with TRBD1. There are 14 residues in the CDR3. V shed 12 bases, J shed 2 bases, and the junction held 9 bases outside the gene matches. Looked up from germline, CDR1 is KGHDR and CDR2 is SFDVKD. This CDR3 is CASQGDGGNQPQHF. The CDR3, as DNA: TGTGCCTCCCAGGGGGACGGGGGCAATCAGCCCCAGCATTTT.

By its share, this clonotype is medium-sized (0.01 to 0.1%). The chain joins TRBV20-1 to TRBJ2-7; D may be TRBD1 (5 bases). The V end lost 7 bases, the J end lost 2 bases, and 15 bases lay between the germline ends. The CDR3 spans 13 residues. Germline V gives CDR1 DFQATT, CDR2 SNEGSKA (reference sequence). The CDR3 DNA sequence: TGCAGTGTCGACAGCAGTACTGCCTACGAGCAGTACTTC. Translation: CSVDSSTAYEQYF.